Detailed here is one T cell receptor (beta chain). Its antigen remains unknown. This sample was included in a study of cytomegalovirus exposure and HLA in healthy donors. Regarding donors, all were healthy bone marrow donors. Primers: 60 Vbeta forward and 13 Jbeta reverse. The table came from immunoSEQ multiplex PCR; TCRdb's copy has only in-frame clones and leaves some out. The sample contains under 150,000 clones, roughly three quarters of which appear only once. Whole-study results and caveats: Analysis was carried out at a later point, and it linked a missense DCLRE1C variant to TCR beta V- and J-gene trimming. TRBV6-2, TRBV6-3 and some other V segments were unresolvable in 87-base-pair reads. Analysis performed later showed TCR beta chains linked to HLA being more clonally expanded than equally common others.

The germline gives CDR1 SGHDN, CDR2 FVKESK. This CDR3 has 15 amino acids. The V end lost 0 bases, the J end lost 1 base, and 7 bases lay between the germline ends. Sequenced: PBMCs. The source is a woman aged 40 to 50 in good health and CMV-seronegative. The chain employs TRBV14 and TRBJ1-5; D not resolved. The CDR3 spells CASSQDMGSNQPQHF. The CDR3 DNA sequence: TGTGCCAGCAGCCAAGATATGGGCAGCAATCAGCCCCAGCATTTT.